This T cell receptor (beta chain) was recorded in a study of shared clonotypes between healthy human individuals. Here immunoSEQ multiplex PCR was the method, and the copy in TCRdb shows in-frame clones only, minus some. The table includes hundreds of thousands of clones, about 74% detected once. The junction had 11 bases not matched to a gene; V was cut back by 5 bases and J by 8 bases. Per germline, CDR1 MNHEY and CDR2 SMNVEV (reference sequence). CDR3 length: 15 residues. The chain uses TRBV27 and TRBJ1-4, with 7 positions matching TRBD1. The sequencing input was memory CD4+ T cells sorted from blood. Indicated subset: CD45RA-negative fraction. The clonotype originates from a woman aged 25 to 45 in good health. The DNA of the CDR3 is TGTGCCAGCAGTCCCCGGACAGGCATAGGCGAAAAACTGTTTTTT. It translates to CASSPRTGIGEKLFF.